Below, one T cell receptor beta chain is given with its context. The antigen is unknown. cDNA libraries of TCR beta carried unique molecular identifiers. T cells, about 0.9 to 10 million of them, yielded around 460,000 cDNA molecules. A single record per CDR3 protein comes from TCRdb applying MiXCR to the PCR reads. The sample has hundreds of thousands of distinct CDR3 sequences; 40% to 55% are singletons. The source of the sample is a study of post-analysis software for immune sequencing data. Looking at the study overall: The courses of disease that were included comprised relapsing-remitting, secondary progressive and progressive-relapsing multiple sclerosis.

Trimming took off 5 bases at V and 7 bases at J, with 11 bases between the two ends. Germline CDR1 is SNHLY and CDR2 is FYNNEI. The CDR3 length is 13 residues. Study findings and constraints: About 5 TRBV segments appeared more often in patients than in controls, and TRBV5-6, TRBV5-1 and TRBV20-1 were among these. People with multiple sclerosis had a significantly lower normalized Chao1 diversity than controls did. Samples sharing a preparation batch grouped tightly together when assessed by F measure.

This receptor was taken from a girl under 18 with multiple sclerosis. V and J are TRBV2 and TRBJ1-4; D is uncertain. The material sequenced was blood. The CDR3 region is CASSFDGGEKLFF. The CDR3 nucleotides read TGTGCCAGCAGTTTTGACGGCGGTGAAAAACTGTTTTTT.